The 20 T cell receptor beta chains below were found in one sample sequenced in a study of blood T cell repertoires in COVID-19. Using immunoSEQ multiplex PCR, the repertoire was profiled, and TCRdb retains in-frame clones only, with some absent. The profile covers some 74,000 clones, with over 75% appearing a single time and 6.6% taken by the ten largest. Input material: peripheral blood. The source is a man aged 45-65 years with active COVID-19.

CDR3 amino acids: CASQRREVDEQFF. CDR3 in DNA: TGTGCCAGTCAACGACGGGAGGTTGATGAGCAGTTCTTC. The chain carries TRBV2 and TRBJ2-1; the match to TRBD2 covers 7 bases. The CDR3 contains 13 residues. From germline, CDR1 is SNHLY and CDR2 FYNNEI. Trimming took 9 bases from V and 8 from J; bases not matched to a gene: 10. The full variable domain, its missing parts supplied by reference TRBV2 and TRBJ2-1, is EPEVTQTPSHQVTQMGQEVILRCVPISNHLYFYWYRQILGQKVEFLVSFYNNEISEKSEIFDDQFSVERPDGSNFTLKIRSTKLEDSAMYFCASQRREVDEQFFGPGTRLTVL.

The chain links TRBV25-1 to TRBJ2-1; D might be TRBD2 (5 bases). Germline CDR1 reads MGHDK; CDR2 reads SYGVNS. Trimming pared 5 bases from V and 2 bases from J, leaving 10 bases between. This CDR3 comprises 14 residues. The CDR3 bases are TGTGCCAGCAGTCGCGGACTGACCTACAATGAGCAGTTCTTC. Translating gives CASSRGLTYNEQFF. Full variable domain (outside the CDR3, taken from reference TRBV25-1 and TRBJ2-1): EADIYQTPRYLVIGTGKKITLECSQTMGHDKMYWYQQDPGMELHLIHYSYGVNSTEKGDLSSESTVSRIRTEHFPLTLESARPSHTSQYLCASSRGLTYNEQFFGPGTRLTVL.

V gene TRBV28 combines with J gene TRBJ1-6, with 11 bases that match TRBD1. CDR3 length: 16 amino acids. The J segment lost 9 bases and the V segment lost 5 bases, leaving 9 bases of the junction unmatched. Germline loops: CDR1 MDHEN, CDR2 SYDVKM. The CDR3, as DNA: TGTGCCAGCAGTCCCGGGACAGGGGGAAAGGTTTCACCCCTCCACTTT. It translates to CASSPGTGGKVSPLHF.

CDR3 nucleotide sequence: TGTGCCAGCAACAAGGCGGGGGGGAACACTGAAGCTTTCTTT. The encoded protein is CASNKAGGNTEAFF. The gene calls are TRBV2 and TRBJ1-1; D perhaps matches TRBD1 (5 bases). Germline loops: CDR1 SNHLY, CDR2 FYNNEI. V lost 7 bases and J 1 base, leaving 13 bases between the germline ends. The CDR3 is made up of 14 amino acids.

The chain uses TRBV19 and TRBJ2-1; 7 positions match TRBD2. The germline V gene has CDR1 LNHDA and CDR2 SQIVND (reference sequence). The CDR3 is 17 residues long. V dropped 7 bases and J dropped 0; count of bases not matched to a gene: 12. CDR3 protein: CASIGSGRGSSYNEQFF. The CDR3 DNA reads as TGTGCCAGTATCGGATCTGGGCGGGGGAGCTCCTACAATGAGCAGTTCTTC. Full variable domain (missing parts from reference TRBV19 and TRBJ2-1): DGGITQSPKYLFRKEGQNVTLSCEQNLNHDAMYWYRQDPGQGLRLIYYSQIVNDFQKGDIAEGYSVSREKKESFPLTVTSAQKNPTAFYLCASIGSGRGSSYNEQFFGPGTRLTVL.

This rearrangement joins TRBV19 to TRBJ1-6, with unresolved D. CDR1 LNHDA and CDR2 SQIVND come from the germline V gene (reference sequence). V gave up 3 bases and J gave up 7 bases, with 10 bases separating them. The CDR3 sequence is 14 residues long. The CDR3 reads CASSITRSNSPLHF. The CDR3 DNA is TGTGCCAGTAGTATTACGAGGAGCAATTCACCCCTCCACTTT.

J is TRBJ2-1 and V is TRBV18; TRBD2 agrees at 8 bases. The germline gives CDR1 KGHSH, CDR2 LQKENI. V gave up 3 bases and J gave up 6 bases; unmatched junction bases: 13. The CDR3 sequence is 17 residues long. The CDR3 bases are TGTGCCAGCTCACCGTCCCTACGGGAGGGCCCACGCAATGAGCAGTTCTTC. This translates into CASSPSLREGPRNEQFF.

The CDR3 DNA follows: TGTGCCATCAGTGAGTCTGGGGAGGTAGGGTCCTACGAGCAGTACTTC. Its translation: CAISESGEVGSYEQYF. The chain carries TRBV10-3 and TRBJ2-7; perhaps TRBD2 as D (6 bases). Trimming took 0 bases from V and 1 from J, leaving 13 bases between them. Germline V gene data show CDR1 as ENHRY and CDR2 as SYGVKD. The CDR3 totals 16 residues.

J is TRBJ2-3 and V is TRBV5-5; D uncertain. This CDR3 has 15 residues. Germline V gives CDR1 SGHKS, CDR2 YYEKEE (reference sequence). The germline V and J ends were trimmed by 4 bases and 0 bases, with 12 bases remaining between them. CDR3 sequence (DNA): TGTGCCAGCAGCCCTTTGGCACACAGCACAGATACGCAGTATTTT. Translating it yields CASSPLAHSTDTQYF.

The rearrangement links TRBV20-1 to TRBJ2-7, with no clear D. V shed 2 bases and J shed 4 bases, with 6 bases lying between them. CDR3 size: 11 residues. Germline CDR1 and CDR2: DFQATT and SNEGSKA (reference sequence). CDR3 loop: CSARSLYEQYF. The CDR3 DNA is TGCAGTGCTAGATCCCTTTACGAGCAGTACTTC.

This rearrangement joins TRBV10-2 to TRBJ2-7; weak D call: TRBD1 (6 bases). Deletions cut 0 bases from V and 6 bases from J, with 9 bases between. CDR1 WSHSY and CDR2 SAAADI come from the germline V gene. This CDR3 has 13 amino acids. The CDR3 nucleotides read TGCGCCAGCAGTGAGTCCCCCAGGGGCGAGCAGTACTTC. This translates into CASSESPRGEQYF.

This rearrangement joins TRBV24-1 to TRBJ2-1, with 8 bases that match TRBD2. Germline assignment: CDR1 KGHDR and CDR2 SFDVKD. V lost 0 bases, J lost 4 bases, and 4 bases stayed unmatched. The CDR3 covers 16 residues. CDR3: CATSDLPGGPYNEQFF. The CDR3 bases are TGTGCCACCAGTGATTTGCCGGGGGGGCCGTACAATGAGCAGTTCTTC.

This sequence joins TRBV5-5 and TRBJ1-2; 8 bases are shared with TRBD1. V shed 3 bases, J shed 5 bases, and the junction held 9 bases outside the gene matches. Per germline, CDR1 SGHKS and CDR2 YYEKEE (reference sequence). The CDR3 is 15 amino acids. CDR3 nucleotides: TGTGCCAGCAGCTCCGAACAGACAGGGGTATATGGCTACACCTTC. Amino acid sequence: CASSSEQTGVYGYTF.

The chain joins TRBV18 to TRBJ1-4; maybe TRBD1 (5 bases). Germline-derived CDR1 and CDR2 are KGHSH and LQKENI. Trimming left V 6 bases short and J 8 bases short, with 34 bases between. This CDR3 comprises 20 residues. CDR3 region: CASSPRNSGTPAHFWEKLFF. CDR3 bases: TGTGCCAGCTCCCCCCGGAACTCAGGGACTCCGGCTCATTTTTGGGAAAAACTGTTTTTT.

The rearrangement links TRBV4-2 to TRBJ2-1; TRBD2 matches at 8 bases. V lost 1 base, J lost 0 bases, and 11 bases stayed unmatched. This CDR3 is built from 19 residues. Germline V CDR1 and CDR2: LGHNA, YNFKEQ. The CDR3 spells CASSQGAWTGGSSYNEQFF. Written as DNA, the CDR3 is TGTGCCAGCAGCCAAGGGGCCTGGACGGGGGGGAGCTCCTACAATGAGCAGTTCTTC.

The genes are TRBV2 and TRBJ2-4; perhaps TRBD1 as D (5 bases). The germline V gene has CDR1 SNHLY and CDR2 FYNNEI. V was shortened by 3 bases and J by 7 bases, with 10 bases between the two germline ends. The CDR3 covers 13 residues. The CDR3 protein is CASSDRARNIQYF. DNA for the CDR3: TGTGCCAGCAGTGACAGGGCTAGGAACATTCAGTACTTC.

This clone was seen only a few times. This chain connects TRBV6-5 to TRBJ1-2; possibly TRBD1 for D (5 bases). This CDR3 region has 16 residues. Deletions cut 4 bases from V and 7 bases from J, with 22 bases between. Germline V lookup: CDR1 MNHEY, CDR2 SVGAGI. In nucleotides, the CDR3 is TGTGCCAGCAGTTCAGGAAGAACGACAGCCCGGAGTGGCTACACCTTC. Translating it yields CASSSGRTTARSGYTF.

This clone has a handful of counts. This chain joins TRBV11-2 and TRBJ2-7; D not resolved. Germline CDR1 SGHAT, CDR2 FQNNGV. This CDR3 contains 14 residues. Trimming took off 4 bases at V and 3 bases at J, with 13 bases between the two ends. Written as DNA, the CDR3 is TGTGCCAGCAGCTCAGCGAAGGTATACTACGAGCAGTACTTC. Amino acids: CASSSAKVYYEQYF.

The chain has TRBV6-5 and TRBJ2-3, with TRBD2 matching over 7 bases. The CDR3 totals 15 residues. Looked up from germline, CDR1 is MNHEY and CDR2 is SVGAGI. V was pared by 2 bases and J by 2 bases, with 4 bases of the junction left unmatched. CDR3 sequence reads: CASSYSGTVTDTQYF. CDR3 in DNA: TGTGCCAGCAGTTACAGCGGGACGGTCACAGATACGCAGTATTTT.

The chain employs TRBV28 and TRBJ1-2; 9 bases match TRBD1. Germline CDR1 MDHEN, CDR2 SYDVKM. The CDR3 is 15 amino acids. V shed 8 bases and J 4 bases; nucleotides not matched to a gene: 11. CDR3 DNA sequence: TGTGCCAGCGGCCTAGGACAGGGGAAGGGCTATGGCTACACCTTC. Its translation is CASGLGQGKGYGYTF.